This T cell receptor (beta chain) was captured in a study of cytomegalovirus exposure and HLA in healthy donors. Profiled with immunoSEQ multiplex PCR; TCRdb holds only in-frame clones, not every one. The data contain around 60,000 clones, under 95% of them singletons. This CDR3 has 12 residues. The ends were cut back, 1 base at V and 15 bases at J, with 13 bases in the middle. CDR1 is LNHNV and CDR2 is YYDKDF in the germline V gene (reference sequence). The TCR sequence derives from a woman under 30 in good health and CMV-seronegative. Sample: PBMCs. J is TRBJ2-1 and V is TRBV15, with D possibly matching TRBD1 (6 bases). As DNA, the CDR3 is TGTGCCACCAGCAGAGTGGGGGCCCATCCGTTCTTC. Its protein is CATSRVGAHPFF.